This entry lists 13 T cell receptor beta chains sequenced from one sample in a study of T cells after yellow fever vaccination. MiXCR was run by TCRdb on the 5' RACE reads, yielding one entry per CDR3 protein. The table records approximately 350,000 distinct CDR3 sequences, roughly 12% of them present only once. Here the sequenced sample was PBMCs, taken on the day of the first yellow fever vaccination. These receptors came from a man aged 18 to 35 who received the YFV17D yellow fever vaccine.

This sequence joins TRBV6-2 or TRBV6-3 and TRBJ2-1, with a possible D match to TRBD2 (7 bases). There are 15 residues in the CDR3. Trimming left V 2 bases short and J 4 bases short, with 12 bases between. Germline assignment: CDR1 MNHEY and CDR2 SVGEGT. The CDR3 nucleotides are TGTGCCAGCAGTTACAGGGGGGGCGCATACAATGAGCAGTTCTTC. As protein: CASSYRGGAYNEQFF.

This clonotype was counted between two and nine times. V and J are TRBV5-6 and TRBJ2-2; a weak D match, TRBD2 (6 bases). V was clipped by 0 bases and J by 8 bases, with 17 bases between them. The CDR3 extends over 16 amino acids. Looked up from germline, CDR1 is SGHDT and CDR2 is YYEEEE. The CDR3 DNA sequence: TGTGCCAGCAGCTTGGATTTGGGACTGTCGTCGGGGGAGCTGTTTTTT. This sequence encodes CASSLDLGLSSGELFF.

This clonotype was seen more than once but under ten times. CDR3 sequence reads: CASSQETGGWEQYF. The DNA of the CDR3 is TGCGCCAGCAGCCAAGAGACGGGGGGTTGGGAGCAGTACTTC. The chain has TRBV4-1 and TRBJ2-7, with 7 bases lining up with TRBD2. The CDR3 extends over 14 amino acids. Germline values: CDR1 MGHRA, CDR2 YSYEKL. V dropped 0 bases and J dropped 7; count of bases not matched to a gene: 6.

This clonotype occurred a few times. The gene calls are TRBV12-3 or TRBV12-4 and TRBJ2-7; D is possibly TRBD2 (6 bases). The CDR3 is 13 residues long. V was clipped by 5 bases and J by 2 bases, with 10 bases between them. The DNA of the CDR3 is TGTGCCAGCAGTCGGGGGTACCCCTACGAGCAGTACGTC. Translating it yields CASSRGYPYEQYV.

This clonotype was counted a few times. The genes are TRBV19 and TRBJ2-7, with TRBD1 matching 8 bases. The CDR3 loop spans 16 amino acids. After removal of 3 bases from V and 4 bases from J, the junction contained 11 bases not matched to a gene. Germline V lookup: CDR1 LNHDA, CDR2 SQIVND (reference sequence). CDR3 region: CASSIHPGQAMYEQYV. The CDR3 bases are TGTGCCAGTAGTATCCATCCGGGACAGGCAATGTACGAGCAGTACGTC.

The V and J genes are TRBV7-7 and TRBJ2-1; possible D gene TRBD1, 6 bases. Per the germline V gene, CDR1 is SSHAT and CDR2 is FNYEAQ (reference sequence). This CDR3 has 16 amino acids. V was cut by 5 bases and J by 0 bases, with 14 bases left in between. CDR3 sequence (DNA): TGTGCCAGCAGCATAGACAGGCCGAGCTCCTACAATGAGCAGTTCTTC. Translating gives CASSIDRPSSYNEQFF. Combining the CDR3 with reference TRBV7-7 and TRBJ2-1 gives the whole variable domain GAGVSQSPRYKVTKRGQDVTLRCDPISSHATLYWYQQALGQGPEFLTYFNYEAQPDKSGLPSDRFSAERPEGSISTLTIQRTEQRDSAMYRCASSIDRPSSYNEQFFGPGTRLTVL.

The chain links TRBV10-3 to TRBJ1-2; TRBD1 aligns across 10 bases. The germline V gene has CDR1 ENHRY and CDR2 SYGVKD. V shed 10 bases, J shed 8 bases, and the junction held 10 bases outside the gene matches. The CDR3 sequence is 13 residues long. Written as DNA, the CDR3 is TGTGCCACCAGAAACGGACAGGGGGACGGCTACACCTTC. It codes for CATRNGQGDGYTF.

This clonotype was counted only a few times. J is TRBJ1-2 and V is TRBV12-3 or TRBV12-4; D may be TRBD1 (5 bases). The CDR3 loop spans 15 amino acids. V lost 7 bases, J lost 4 bases, and 19 bases lay in between. The chain's CDR3 is CASTTRGRSRYGYTF. The CDR3 region has the DNA TGTGCCAGCACCACTAGGGGACGGAGTCGCTATGGCTACACCTTC.

This clonotype was detected ten times or more. This chain links TRBV5-5 with TRBJ2-7, with D uncertain. CDR1 is SGHKS, CDR2 YYEKEE, per germline (reference sequence). V was cut by 2 bases and J by 4 bases, with 16 bases left in between. There are 15 residues in the CDR3. In nucleotides, the CDR3 is TGTGCCAGCAGCTTTTCGGTGTCGGAACATTACGAGCAGTACTTC. Its protein is CASSFSVSEHYEQYF.

The chain carries TRBV4-3 and TRBJ1-6, with D possibly matching TRBD1 (6 bases). This CDR3 region has 15 residues. The germline V gene encodes CDR1 LGHNA and CDR2 YSLEER. V lost 0 bases and J 10 bases, leaving 13 bases between the germline ends. In DNA, the CDR3 is TGCGCCAGCAGCCAAGACCGGGGGCAGAGATCACCCCTCCACTTT. Translating gives CASSQDRGQRSPLHF.

In its sample, this clonotype was seen a few times. CDR3 loop: CASSQDQQGDSPLHF. The CDR3 DNA reads as TGCGCCAGCAGCCAAGATCAACAGGGGGATTCACCCCTCCACTTT. The V and J genes are TRBV4-1 and TRBJ1-6; 8 bases line up with TRBD1. V trimming: 0 bases; J trimming: 8 bases; junction bases outside the gene matches: 3. Per the germline V gene, CDR1 is MGHRA and CDR2 is YSYEKL. The CDR3 loop spans 15 amino acids.

The sample holds a few counts of this clonotype. The chain joins TRBV7-2 to TRBJ2-3; 10 nucleotides align to TRBD2. The CDR3 loop spans 15 amino acids. Unmatched junction bases numbered 6, after V lost 5 bases and J lost 4 bases. Germline V lookup: CDR1 SGHTA, CDR2 FQGNSA. This chain's CDR3 is CASSPLAGSSDTQYF. For the CDR3, the DNA is TGTGCCAGCAGCCCACTAGCGGGGAGTTCAGATACGCAGTATTTT.

In this sample, this clonotype turned up a few times. The J gene is TRBJ2-3, the V gene TRBV19; no clear D gene. The CDR3 has 14 amino acids. The V gene lost 3 bases and the J gene lost 3 bases, with 10 bases spanning the gap. Germline V gene data show CDR1 as LNHDA and CDR2 as SQIVND (reference sequence). This CDR3 reads CASSIGQQTDTQYF. The CDR3 region has the DNA TGTGCCAGTAGTATCGGCCAGCAAACAGATACGCAGTATTTT.